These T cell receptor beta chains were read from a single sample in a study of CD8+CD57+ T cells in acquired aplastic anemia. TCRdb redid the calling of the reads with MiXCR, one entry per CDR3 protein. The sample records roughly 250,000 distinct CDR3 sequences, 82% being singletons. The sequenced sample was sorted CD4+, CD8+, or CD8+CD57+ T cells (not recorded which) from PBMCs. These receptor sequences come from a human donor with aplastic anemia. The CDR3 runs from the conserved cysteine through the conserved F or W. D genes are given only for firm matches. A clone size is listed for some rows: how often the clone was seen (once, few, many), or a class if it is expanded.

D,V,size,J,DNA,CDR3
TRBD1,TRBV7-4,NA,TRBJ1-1,TGTGCCAGCAGCTACGGACAGGCCAAACCTGAAGCTTTCTTT,CASSYGQAKPEAFF
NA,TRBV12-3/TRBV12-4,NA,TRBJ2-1,TGTGCCAGCAGGCACGAAGACAGGCAAACCTACAATGAGCAGTTCTTC,CASRHEDRQTYNEQFF
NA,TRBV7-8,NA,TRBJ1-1,TGTGCCAGCAGCTTAGAGCTAACACGGAACACTCAATCTTTCTTT,CASSLELTRNTQSFF
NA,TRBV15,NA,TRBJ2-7,TGTGCCACCAGCGGGGGCGCCAGCCAAGACGACCAGTACTTC,CATSGGASQDDQYF
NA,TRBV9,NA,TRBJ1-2,TGTGCCAGCGGATTGGCTGGGAACATTCAGGTCTTCGGCTACACCTTC,CASGLAGNIQVFGYTF
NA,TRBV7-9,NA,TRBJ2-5,TGTGCCAGCAGCTTAGCCCACGGGGAACAAGAGACCCAGTACTTC,CASSLAHGEQETQYF
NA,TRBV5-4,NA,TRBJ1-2,TGTGCCAGCAGCTTTCAAAAAAGCTCAAACTATGGCTACACCTTC,CASSFQKSSNYGYTF
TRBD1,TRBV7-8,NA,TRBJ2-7,TGTGCCAGCAGCTTATTGGGACAGCCCGCCTCCGAGCAGTACTTC,CASSLLGQPASEQYF
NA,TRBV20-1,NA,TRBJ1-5,TGCAGTGCTAGGTACAGGGAAGGACAGCCCCAGCATTTT,CSARYREGQPQHF
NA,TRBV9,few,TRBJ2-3,NA,CASSVGGYGYTFDF
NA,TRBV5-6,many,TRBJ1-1,TGTGCCAGCACCACGGGGGGGAACACTGAAGCTTTCTTT,CASTTGGNTEAFF
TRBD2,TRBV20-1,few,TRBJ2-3,TGCAGTGCTAGAGATTTACTAGCGGCGGGGAATGAGCAGTATTTT,CSARDLLAAGNEQYF
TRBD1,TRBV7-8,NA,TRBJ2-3,TGTGCCAGCGGGGAAGGGGGCACAGCTGAGCAGTATTTT,CASGEGGTAEQYF
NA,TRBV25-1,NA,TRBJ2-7,TGTGCCAGCAGAGACACAGGCGCCGAGCAGTACTTC,CASRDTGAEQYF
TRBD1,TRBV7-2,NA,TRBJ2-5,TGTGCCAGCAGCTTAGGAGGGACAGGGCAAGAGACCCAGTACTTC,CASSLGGTGQETQYF
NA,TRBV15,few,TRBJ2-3,TGTGCCAGCAGCTGCGCGGGCCTTCCCGATACGCAGTATTTT,CASSCAGLPDTQYF
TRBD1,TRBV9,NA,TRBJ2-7,TGTGCCAGCAGCGCCCGTCCAAACGGGACAGCCCTGCCCTACGAGCAGTACTTC,CASSARPNGTALPYEQYF
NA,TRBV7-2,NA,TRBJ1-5,TGTGCCAGCAGCCTAGGTGGAGTAGGCACAGATACGCAGCATTTT,CASSLGGVGTDTQHF
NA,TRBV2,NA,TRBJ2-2,TGTGCCAGCGGCTTAGTGGGCGGGGAGCTGTTTTTT,CASGLVGGELFF
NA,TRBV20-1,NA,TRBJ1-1,TGCAGTGCTATGAGCATGAACACTGAAGCCTTCTTT,CSAMSMNTEAFF
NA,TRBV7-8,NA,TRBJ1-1,TGTGCCAGCAGGTTAGCCCTTGACACTGAAGCTTTCTTT,CASRLALDTEAFF
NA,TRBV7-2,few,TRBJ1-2,TGTGCCAGCAGCTTAGCCGGGCATGGCTACACCTTC,CASSLAGHGYTF
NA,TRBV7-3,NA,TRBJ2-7,TGTGCCAGCAGCACGACGCAGGGTACCCTTTCCGAGCAGTACTTC,CASSTTQGTLSEQYF
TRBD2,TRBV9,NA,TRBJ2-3,TGTGCCAGCAGATTAGCGGGGAATCCCGAGACGCAGTATTTT,CASRLAGNPETQYF
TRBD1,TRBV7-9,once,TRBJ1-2,TGTGCCAGCAGCTCATACTCCGGACAGGGGCTTGGCTACACCTTC,CASSSYSGQGLGYTF
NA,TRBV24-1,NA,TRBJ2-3,TGTGCCACCAGTTTCCGAGATACGCAGTATTTT,CATSFRDTQYF
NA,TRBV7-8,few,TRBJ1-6,TGTGCCAGCAGAGAGGGATATAATTCACCCCTCCACTTT,CASREGYNSPLHF
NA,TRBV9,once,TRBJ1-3,TGTGCCAGCAGCGCGTGGACGGCAGATAAAAACACCATATATTTT,CASSAWTADKNTIYF